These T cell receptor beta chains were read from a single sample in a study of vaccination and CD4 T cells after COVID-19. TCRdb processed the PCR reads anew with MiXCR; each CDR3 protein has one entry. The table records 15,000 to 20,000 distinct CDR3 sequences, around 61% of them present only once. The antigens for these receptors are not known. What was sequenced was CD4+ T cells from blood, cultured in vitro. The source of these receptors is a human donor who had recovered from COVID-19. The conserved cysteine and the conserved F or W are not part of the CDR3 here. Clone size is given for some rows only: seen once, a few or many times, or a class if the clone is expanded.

CDR3aa: ASSHRLKEKLF
j_gene: TRBJ1-4
abundance: .
v_gene: TRBV12-3/TRBV12-4

CDR3aa: SARDAGADGYT
j_gene: TRBJ1-2
abundance: few
v_gene: TRBV20-1

CDR3aa: ASSLHKQSSYEQY
j_gene: TRBJ2-7
abundance: .
v_gene: TRBV7-2

CDR3aa: ASSELSSSYGYT
j_gene: TRBJ1-2
abundance: .
v_gene: TRBV25-1

CDR3aa: SAEGSPGGIYEQY
j_gene: TRBJ2-7
abundance: .
v_gene: TRBV20-1

CDR3aa: ASSLRGQGPNTGELF
j_gene: TRBJ2-2
abundance: .
v_gene: TRBV7-9

CDR3aa: AFDRGPTEAF
j_gene: TRBJ1-1
abundance: .
v_gene: TRBV30

CDR3aa: ASSSDRDSPLH
j_gene: TRBJ1-6
abundance: .
v_gene: TRBV7-3

CDR3aa: ASSSYGTQY
j_gene: TRBJ2-5
abundance: .
v_gene: TRBV6-5

CDR3aa: ASSYSGTGIPGGANVLT
j_gene: TRBJ2-6
abundance: .
v_gene: TRBV6-5

CDR3aa: SATSTATDTQY
j_gene: TRBJ2-3
abundance: .
v_gene: TRBV20-1

CDR3aa: ASSYGLSLNEQF
j_gene: TRBJ2-1
abundance: .
v_gene: TRBV6-5

CDR3aa: ANQEQFGNTIY
j_gene: TRBJ1-3
abundance: .
v_gene: TRBV10-3

CDR3aa: SGTLAGRVLTDTQY
j_gene: TRBJ2-3
abundance: few
v_gene: TRBV20-1

CDR3aa: ASSKTRYEQY
j_gene: TRBJ2-7
abundance: once
v_gene: TRBV6-2/TRBV6-3

CDR3aa: ASTRTGRNTGELF
j_gene: TRBJ2-2
abundance: .
v_gene: TRBV12-3/TRBV12-4

CDR3aa: ASSARGVDRYGYGYT
j_gene: TRBJ1-2
abundance: .
v_gene: TRBV6-1

CDR3aa: ASNPGTMRTEAF
j_gene: TRBJ1-1
abundance: .
v_gene: TRBV28

CDR3aa: ARSPRGPISQPQH
j_gene: TRBJ1-5
abundance: .
v_gene: TRBV5-3

CDR3aa: ASSFISGRVGTQY
j_gene: TRBJ2-5
abundance: .
v_gene: TRBV12-3/TRBV12-4

CDR3aa: SAAPGGADTEAF
j_gene: TRBJ1-1
abundance: .
v_gene: TRBV20-1

CDR3aa: ASTFGTGNTEAF
j_gene: TRBJ1-1
abundance: few
v_gene: TRBV11-2

CDR3aa: ASKVVDNSPLH
j_gene: TRBJ1-6
abundance: .
v_gene: TRBV6-1

CDR3aa: SAYDPGDYNSPLH
j_gene: TRBJ1-6
abundance: .
v_gene: TRBV20-1

CDR3aa: ASSLTIARGDSPLH
j_gene: TRBJ1-6
abundance: .
v_gene: TRBV7-8

CDR3aa: ASSLGLVQETQY
j_gene: TRBJ2-5
abundance: .
v_gene: TRBV12-3/TRBV12-4

CDR3aa: ASFGGGTGDTQY
j_gene: TRBJ2-3
abundance: few
v_gene: TRBV6-1

CDR3aa: ASSPTSQKETQY
j_gene: TRBJ2-5
abundance: .
v_gene: TRBV5-1

CDR3aa: ASSVVPDQPQH
j_gene: TRBJ1-5
abundance: .
v_gene: TRBV9

CDR3aa: ASSLRQGYAGTEAF
j_gene: TRBJ1-1
abundance: .
v_gene: TRBV7-9

CDR3aa: ASSFFRSNTEELF
j_gene: TRBJ2-2
abundance: .
v_gene: TRBV7-2

CDR3aa: SASGDRNQPQH
j_gene: TRBJ1-5
abundance: few
v_gene: TRBV20-1

CDR3aa: ASSPPFTDTQY
j_gene: TRBJ2-3
abundance: .
v_gene: TRBV2

CDR3aa: ASRARLAGESSTDTQY
j_gene: TRBJ2-3
abundance: .
v_gene: TRBV27

CDR3aa: SARDGQVPSNYGYT
j_gene: TRBJ1-2
abundance: .
v_gene: TRBV20-1

CDR3aa: ASRPNRGFEAF
j_gene: TRBJ1-1
abundance: once
v_gene: TRBV19

CDR3aa: SAYPVGGGGTEAF
j_gene: TRBJ1-1
abundance: .
v_gene: TRBV20-1

CDR3aa: SATGAPFSYNSPLH
j_gene: TRBJ1-6
abundance: .
v_gene: TRBV20-1

CDR3aa: ASSTIAGGEQY
j_gene: TRBJ2-7
abundance: few
v_gene: TRBV6-2/TRBV6-3

CDR3aa: ASSFRDQPQH
j_gene: TRBJ1-5
abundance: few
v_gene: TRBV12-3/TRBV12-4

CDR3aa: SASNPGSTDTQY
j_gene: TRBJ2-3
abundance: .
v_gene: TRBV20-1

CDR3aa: ASSPGQHYGYT
j_gene: TRBJ1-2
abundance: few
v_gene: TRBV6-1

CDR3aa: ASSDIKGYGYT
j_gene: TRBJ1-2
abundance: .
v_gene: TRBV6-1

CDR3aa: SARDYSLGDSPLH
j_gene: TRBJ1-6
abundance: .
v_gene: TRBV20-1

CDR3aa: ASSVGQVYNEQF
j_gene: TRBJ2-1
abundance: .
v_gene: TRBV5-4

CDR3aa: ASSPRDRGQVETQY
j_gene: TRBJ2-5
abundance: .
v_gene: TRBV5-6

CDR3aa: ASSSPRGRAGELF
j_gene: TRBJ2-2
abundance: once
v_gene: TRBV6-5

CDR3aa: ASSLVGDSNYGYT
j_gene: TRBJ1-2
abundance: .
v_gene: TRBV27

CDR3aa: ASSSGGDSYNEQF
j_gene: TRBJ2-1
abundance: .
v_gene: TRBV7-2

CDR3aa: ASRSTGVPLLV
j_gene: TRBJ1-1
abundance: .
v_gene: TRBV6-1

CDR3aa: ATSDSRPGQRTDTQY
j_gene: TRBJ2-3
abundance: .
v_gene: TRBV24-1

CDR3aa: ASSYVRGNYGYT
j_gene: TRBJ1-2
abundance: .
v_gene: TRBV6-5

CDR3aa: ASSSDFRLAGQETQY
j_gene: TRBJ2-5
abundance: .
v_gene: TRBV7-9

CDR3aa: ASSKGSGGAGKETQY
j_gene: TRBJ2-5
abundance: .
v_gene: TRBV7-9

CDR3aa: ASRYRSNSPLH
j_gene: TRBJ1-6
abundance: few
v_gene: TRBV7-9